This TCR beta chain was captured by sequencing in a study of shared clonotypes between healthy human individuals. TCRdb keeps only in-frame clones here, not all; method: immunoSEQ multiplex PCR. The sample records about 1.1 million clones, roughly 80% being singletons. Study-wide points: Non-shared clonotypes displayed generation probabilities falling below those of clonotypes present in all four donors.

In the case of this clone: No antigen is known for it.

V gave up 5 bases and J gave up 4 bases; unmatched junction bases: 10. The CDR3 spans 18 residues. Germline values: CDR1 MDHEN, CDR2 SYDVKM. The sequenced sample consisted of memory CD4+ T cells from PBMCs. Subset defined: CD45RA-negative fraction. This TCR was recovered from a man between 18 and 35 years old in good health. Some clones in this sample may be carry-over from other donors' samples. The rearrangement uses TRBV28 and TRBJ2-6, with 11 positions matching TRBD1. The CDR3 nucleotides read TGTGCCAGCAGTGCGGACAGGGGGCTGCCTTCGGGGGCCAACGTCCTGACTTTC. Its translation is CASSADRGLPSGANVLTF.